The source of this TCR beta chain is a study of cytomegalovirus exposure and HLA in healthy donors. The PCR ran on 60 Vbeta and 13 Jbeta primers. Assay used: immunoSEQ multiplex PCR; TCRdb lists only in-frame clones, some missing. The profile covers about 130,000 clones, with just over 70% appearing a single time and 2.6% taken by the ten largest. Germline CDR1 is WNHNN and CDR2 is SYGVQD (reference sequence). The CDR3 runs 12 residues. The V end was cut by 4 bases, the J end by 6 bases, with 10 bases between. The clonotype was recovered from a woman aged 60-75 years in good health and CMV-seropositive. Sequencing input: PBMCs. The chain has TRBV10-1 and TRBJ2-7; the D is unclear. CDR3 amino acids: CASSGSPGEQYF. The DNA of the CDR3 is TGCGCCAGCAGTGGGTCCCCAGGCGAGCAGTACTTC.